This T cell receptor beta chain was obtained from a study of Ad26.COV2.S vaccination and SARS-CoV-2 variants. About the study: As a participant in COV1001, the donor was in the Ad26.COV2.S trial arm.

This CDR3 contains 17 residues. Trimming shortened V by 0 bases and J by 2 bases, and 16 bases separated the two germline ends. CDR1 LNHNV and CDR2 YYDKDF come from the germline V gene (reference sequence). The treatment denotes: approximately 18 received Ad26.COV2.S at low or high dose, single or two shots; several received placebo; per-sample allocation not given. Day 63 following the first vaccine or placebo injection was when the samples were taken. This table comes from immunoSEQ multiplex PCR, and its TCRdb copy is limited to in-frame clones, with some not included. This table has 350,000 to 500,000 clones, less than 95% appearing once.

This sequence was found in a person between 18 and 65 years old who received the Ad26.COV2.S COVID-19 vaccine or a placebo. The specimen was peripheral blood, collected in a trial of Ad26.COV2.S vaccine versus placebo. The chain employs TRBV15 and TRBJ2-5; D is perhaps TRBD2 (6 bases). The CDR3 region has the DNA TGTGCCACCAGCAGAGAAAGCGGGTGGGGGGATCAAGAGACCCAGTACTTC. The encoded protein is CATSRESGWGDQETQYF.